One and the same sample provided the 20 T cell receptor beta chains below, sequenced in a study of T cell responses to AZD1222 COVID-19 vaccine. The repertoire was sequenced with immunoSEQ multiplex PCR; TCRdb's copy has only in-frame clones and lacks some. The sample lists approximately 160,000 clones, roughly 90% occurring once. Material: peripheral blood, obtained on day 0 of AZD1222 vaccination. The receptors were gathered from an adult in good health.

The chain is built from TRBV16 and TRBJ1-1; a weak D match, TRBD1 (5 bases). This CDR3 region has 14 residues. Per the germline V gene, CDR1 is KGHSY and CDR2 is FQNENV. Trimming took off 4 bases at V and 5 bases at J, with 14 bases between the two ends. The CDR3 region has the DNA TGTGCCAGCAGCCGGGAGTGGGGGGGGACTGAAGCTTTCTTT. Translation gives CASSREWGGTEAFF.

The chain combines TRBV6-4 with TRBJ1-5; D is unresolved. V was pared by 8 bases and J by 3 bases, with 11 bases between. The CDR3 runs 13 residues. Germline CDR1 MRHNA, CDR2 SNTAGT. The CDR3 sequence: CASAERDNQPQHF. In nucleotides, the CDR3 is TGTGCCAGCGCTGAAAGGGACAATCAGCCCCAGCATTTT.

V and J are TRBV29-1 and TRBJ1-1, with unresolved D. The CDR3 length is 13 residues. The germline V gene encodes CDR1 SQVTM and CDR2 ANQGSEA. V lost 4 bases, J lost 2 bases, and 11 bases lay in between. The CDR3 DNA reads TGCAGCGTTGTGAGGTCGACAAACACTGAAGCTTTCTTT. Translating gives CSVVRSTNTEAFF.

The rearrangement joins TRBV19 to TRBJ2-1, with D possibly being TRBD1 (6 bases). V lost 6 bases to trimming and J lost 1 base, with 13 bases between them. The length of the CDR3 is 15 residues. Germline V gene data show CDR1 as LNHDA and CDR2 as SQIVND (reference sequence). For the CDR3, the DNA is TGTGCCAGTAGGTCCCAGGGGCTTTCCTACAATGAGCAGTTCTTC. This sequence encodes CASRSQGLSYNEQFF.

The V and J genes are TRBV7-2 and TRBJ1-1; a possible D gene is TRBD1 (6 bases). From germline, CDR1 is SGHTA and CDR2 FQGNSA. The CDR3 is made up of 14 amino acids. V lost 8 bases, J lost 1 base, and 14 bases lay in between. This CDR3 reads CASPLGGPNTEAFF. Here the CDR3 DNA reads TGTGCCAGCCCTTTGGGGGGGCCGAACACTGAAGCTTTCTTT.

As concerns this clone: Different DNA sequences within this sample yield the same CDR3. DNA of the CDR3: TGTGCCAGCTCACCTCTAGCGGGGGACACAGATACGCAGTATTTT. As protein: CASSPLAGDTDTQYF. The rearrangement uses TRBV18 and TRBJ2-3, with 10 bases matching TRBD2. Trimming cost V 3 bases and J 2 bases; bases outside gene matches: 2. Germline loops: CDR1 KGHSH, CDR2 LQKENI. The CDR3 totals 15 residues.

The chain couples TRBV2 to TRBJ1-5, with TRBD1 identical over 8 bases. The CDR3 runs to 15 residues. Per the germline V gene, CDR1 is SNHLY and CDR2 is FYNNEI. The junction had 7 bases not matched to a gene; V was cut back by 6 bases and J by 3 bases. The CDR3 sequence is CASRRTGNNNQPQHF. CDR3 bases: TGTGCCAGCAGGCGGACAGGGAATAACAATCAGCCCCAGCATTTT.

V gene TRBV27 combines with J gene TRBJ2-5, with unresolved D. The V gene's germline CDR1 is MNHEY and CDR2 SMNVEV (reference sequence). The CDR3 runs to 13 residues. V shed 3 bases and J shed 4 bases, with 9 bases lying between them. CDR3 nucleotide sequence: TGTGCCAGCAGTTTGGGCAGTCCAGAGACCCAGTACTTC. Protein sequence: CASSLGSPETQYF.

The chain carries TRBV6-5 and TRBJ1-1; 10 bases agree with TRBD1. Germline V lookup: CDR1 MNHEY, CDR2 SVGAGI. This CDR3 spans 13 amino acids. The V segment lost 4 bases and the J segment 6 bases; nucleotides outside the gene matches: 2. CDR3 loop: CASSLDRGAEAFF. CDR3 DNA sequence: TGTGCCAGCAGTTTGGACAGGGGGGCTGAAGCTTTCTTT.

The rearrangement joins TRBV7-3 to TRBJ2-2; D is perhaps TRBD2 (5 bases). The germline V gene encodes CDR1 SGHTA and CDR2 FQGTGA. V was trimmed by 5 bases and J by 7 bases, leaving 20 bases between them. CDR3 size: 16 residues. In nucleotides, the CDR3 is TGTGCCAGCAGCCCGATGGGTCGACGTGGAGGCGGGGAGCTGTTTTTT. Translation: CASSPMGRRGGGELFF.

This chain connects TRBV2 to TRBJ2-7; no reliable D call. Trimming left V 6 bases short and J 4 bases short, with 7 bases between. The germline CDR1 and CDR2 sequences are SNHLY and FYNNEI. This CDR3 is 11 amino acids long. The CDR3 here is CASRMNYEQYF. Written as DNA, the CDR3 is TGTGCCAGCAGGATGAATTACGAGCAGTACTTC.

The V call is TRBV19, the J call TRBJ1-1, with D possibly matching TRBD1 (6 bases). Germline assignment: CDR1 LNHDA and CDR2 SQIVND (reference sequence). V dropped 6 bases and J dropped 7 bases, with 15 bases sitting between them. This CDR3 is built from 13 residues. This CDR3 is CASSPTGKGEAFF. The DNA for the CDR3 is TGTGCCAGTAGCCCCACAGGGAAAGGTGAAGCTTTCTTT. The full variable domain, its missing parts supplied by reference TRBV19 and TRBJ1-1, is DGGITQSPKYLFRKEGQNVTLSCEQNLNHDAMYWYRQDPGQGLRLIYYSQIVNDFQKGDIAEGYSVSREKKESFPLTVTSAQKNPTAFYLCASSPTGKGEAFFGQGTRLTVV.

The V call is TRBV7-2, the J call TRBJ2-1; D gene uncertain. The V gene's germline CDR1 is SGHTA and CDR2 FQGNSA. Trimming removed 4 bases at V and 8 bases at J, with 9 bases between. There are 12 residues in the CDR3. CDR3: CASSSYVYEQFF. The CDR3 bases are TGTGCCAGCAGCTCTTACGTATATGAGCAGTTCTTC.

This clone was picked up one time. This chain uses TRBV29-1 with TRBJ1-1; the D is unclear. Between the trimmed V and J ends, which lost 4 bases and 0 bases, there was a span of 9 bases. Germline CDR1 SQVTM, CDR2 ANQGSEA. This CDR3 region has 13 residues. The CDR3 region has the DNA TGCAGCGTTGGTGAAGTGATGAACACTGAAGCTTTCTTT. This gives the protein CSVGEVMNTEAFF.

V is TRBV9 and J is TRBJ1-5, with no clear D. Trimming stripped 3 bases from V and 7 bases from J, with 11 bases between. Germline assignment: CDR1 SGDLS and CDR2 YYNGEE. The CDR3 contains 13 residues. This CDR3 is CASSGEAGQPQHF. CDR3 nucleotide sequence: TGTGCCAGCAGCGGCGAGGCGGGGCAGCCCCAGCATTTT.

The chain couples TRBV6-5 to TRBJ1-6; 12 positions match TRBD1. CDR1 is MNHEY, CDR2 SVGAGI, per germline. CDR3 size: 16 residues. Trimming at V came to 4 bases and at J to 10 bases, leaving 8 bases not matched to a gene. CDR3 residues: CASSSPGTGGGSPLHF. The CDR3 region has the DNA TGTGCCAGCAGTTCCCCCGGGACAGGGGGCGGATCACCCCTCCACTTT.

V gene TRBV6-5 combines with J gene TRBJ1-4, with 8 positions matching TRBD1. V lost 8 bases and J lost 8; bases outside the gene matches: 4. CDR3 length equals 12 residues. The V gene's germline CDR1 is MNHEY and CDR2 SVGAGI. Here the CDR3 DNA reads TGTGCCAGCCGGACAGGGCCCGAAAAACTGTTTTTT. Amino acids: CASRTGPEKLFF.

This clone was observed a handful of times. This sequence joins TRBV5-1 and TRBJ1-1; no clear D gene. CDR1 and CDR2 (germline): SGHRS, YFSETQ. Trimming cost V 6 bases and J 4 bases, with 16 bases left between them. The CDR3 extends over 14 amino acids. In nucleotides, the CDR3 is TGCGCCAGCAAGGTAAGGGCTGAAGGCACTGAAGCTTTCTTT. This gives the protein CASKVRAEGTEAFF.

The V and J genes are TRBV19 and TRBJ2-7; 7 bases match TRBD2. The germline V gene has CDR1 LNHDA and CDR2 SQIVND (reference sequence). The CDR3 sequence is 12 residues long. The V and J ends lost 7 bases and 6 bases, in that order; junction bases with no gene match: 6. The CDR3 region has the DNA TGTGCCAGTACTAATGGCGGGGGCGAGCAGTACTTC. Its protein is CASTNGGGEQYF.

This chain joins TRBV11-3 and TRBJ2-1; 13 positions match TRBD2. There are 15 residues in the CDR3. Germline assignment: CDR1 SGHNT and CDR2 YENEEA. V was clipped by 5 bases and J by 8 bases; unmatched bases: 6. CDR3 in DNA: TGTGCCAGCAGCCCCGGGACTAGCGGGAAGGATGAGCAGTTCTTC. This codes for CASSPGTSGKDEQFF.